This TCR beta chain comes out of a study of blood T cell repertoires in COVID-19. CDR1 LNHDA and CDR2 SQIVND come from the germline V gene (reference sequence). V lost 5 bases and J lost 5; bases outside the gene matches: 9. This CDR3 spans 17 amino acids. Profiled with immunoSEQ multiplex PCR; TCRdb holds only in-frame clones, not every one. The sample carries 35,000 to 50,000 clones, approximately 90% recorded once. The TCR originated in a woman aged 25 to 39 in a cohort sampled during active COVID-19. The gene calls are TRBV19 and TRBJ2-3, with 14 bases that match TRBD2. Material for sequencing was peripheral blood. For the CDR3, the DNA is TGTGCCAGTAGTGCGTTGACTAGCGGGAGGGCCCAAGATACGCAGTATTTT. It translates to CASSALTSGRAQDTQYF.